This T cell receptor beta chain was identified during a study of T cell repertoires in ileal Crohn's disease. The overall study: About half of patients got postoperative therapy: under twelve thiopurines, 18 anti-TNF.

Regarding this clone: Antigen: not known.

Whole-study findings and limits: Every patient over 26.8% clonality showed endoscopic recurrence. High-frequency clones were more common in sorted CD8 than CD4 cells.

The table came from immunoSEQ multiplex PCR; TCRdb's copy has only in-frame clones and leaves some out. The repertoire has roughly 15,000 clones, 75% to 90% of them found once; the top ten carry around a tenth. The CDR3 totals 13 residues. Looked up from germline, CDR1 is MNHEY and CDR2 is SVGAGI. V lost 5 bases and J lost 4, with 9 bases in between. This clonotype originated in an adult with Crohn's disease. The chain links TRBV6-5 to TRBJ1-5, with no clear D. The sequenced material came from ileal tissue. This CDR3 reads CASSPSFNQPQHF. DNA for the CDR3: TGTGCCAGCAGTCCCTCGTTTAATCAGCCCCAGCATTTT.